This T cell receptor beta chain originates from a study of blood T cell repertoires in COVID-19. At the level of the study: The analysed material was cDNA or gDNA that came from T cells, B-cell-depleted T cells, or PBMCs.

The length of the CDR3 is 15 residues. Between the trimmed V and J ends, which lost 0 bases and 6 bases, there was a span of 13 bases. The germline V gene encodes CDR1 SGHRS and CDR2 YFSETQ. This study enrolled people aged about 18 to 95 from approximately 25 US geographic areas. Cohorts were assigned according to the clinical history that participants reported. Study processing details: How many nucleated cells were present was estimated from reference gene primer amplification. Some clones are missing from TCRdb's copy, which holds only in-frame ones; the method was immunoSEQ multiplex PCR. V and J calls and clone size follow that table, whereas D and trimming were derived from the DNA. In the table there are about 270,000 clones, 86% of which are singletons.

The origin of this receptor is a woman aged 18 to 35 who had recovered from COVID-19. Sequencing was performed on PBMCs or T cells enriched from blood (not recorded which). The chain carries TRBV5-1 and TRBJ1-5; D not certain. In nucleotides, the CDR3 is TGCGCCAGCAGCTTGGCAGGCGGGGAGGCTCAGCCCCAGCATTTT. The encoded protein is CASSLAGGEAQPQHF.